Each of the 15 T cell receptor beta chains below was sequenced from the same sample in a study of regulatory T cells in long-lasting Graves disease. As for time point: newly diagnosed GD, antithyroid drugs for less than 3 months. The TCR library used RNA extracted from PBMCs. Construction of the TCR beta libraries employed iRepertoire HTBI primers in conjunction with Arm-PCR of CDR3 regions. TCRdb ran MiXCR on the multiplex PCR reads and lists one entry per CDR3 protein. The table has about 220,000 distinct CDR3 sequences, roughly a fifth seen once. The data also belong to a second study, concerning T cells in Graves' hyperthyroidism and ophthalmopathy.

The sample in question was peripheral blood mononuclear cells (PBMCs), obtained at new diagnosis, from a patient treated with antithyroid drugs. These receptors were taken from a young woman with Graves disease.

This clonotype came up many times. The V and J genes are TRBV6-2 or TRBV6-3 and TRBJ1-2, with D possibly being TRBD1 (5 bases). The CDR3 totals 15 residues. V was shortened by 7 bases and J by 4 bases, with 19 bases between the two germline ends. In germline, CDR1 is MNHEY, CDR2 SVGEGT. The CDR3 reads CASIHSQTDPYGYTF. As DNA, the CDR3 is TGTGCCAGCATTCACTCACAGACAGACCCCTATGGCTACACCTTC.

This clonotype was found many times. The chain couples TRBV6-1 to TRBJ1-5; tentative D call: TRBD1 (5 bases). Germline loops: CDR1 MNHNS, CDR2 SASEGT. The CDR3 consists of 15 residues. The V end was cut by 7 bases, the J end by 0 bases, with 13 bases between. The CDR3 is CASTPRQYSNQPQHF. In nucleotides, the CDR3 is TGTGCCAGCACCCCCCGACAGTATAGCAATCAGCCCCAGCATTTT.

The rearrangement joins TRBV5-6 to TRBJ2-5; unclear D gene. Germline V gives CDR1 SGHDT, CDR2 YYEEEE. The CDR3 length is 16 residues. The V gene lost 5 bases and the J gene lost 5 bases, with 22 bases spanning the gap. The CDR3 nucleotides are TGTGCCAGCAGTCTGCCCTTACTTGGATTAGGGGAGACCCAGTACTTC. The encoded protein is CASSLPLLGLGETQYF. The whole variable domain, remainder taken from reference TRBV5-6 and TRBJ2-5, is DAGVTQSPTHLIKTRGQQVTLRCSPKSGHDTVSWYQQALGQGPQFIFQYYEEEERQRGNFPDRFSGHQFPNYSSELNVNALLLGDSALYLCASSLPLLGLGETQYFGPGTRLLVL.

This clonotype has at least ten counts. The chain is built from TRBV28 and TRBJ1-5, with 7 bases identical to TRBD1. Germline V gives CDR1 MDHEN, CDR2 SYDVKM. The CDR3 is 15 residues long. V was pared by 3 bases and J by 5 bases, with 7 bases of the junction left unmatched. This CDR3 reads CASSFGVQGYQPQHF. The CDR3, as DNA: TGTGCCAGCAGTTTCGGGGTACAGGGGTATCAGCCCCAGCATTTT.

This clonotype was counted ten times or more. This chain connects TRBV20-1 to TRBJ2-7, with D perhaps matching TRBD1 (6 bases). Trimming took off 3 bases at V and 2 bases at J, with 11 bases between the two ends. CDR3 length: 13 amino acids. Germline-derived CDR1 and CDR2 are DFQATT and SNEGSKA (reference sequence). This CDR3 reads CSARVGQTYEQYF. The DNA of the CDR3 is TGCAGTGCTAGGGTAGGACAGACCTACGAGCAGTACTTC.

V and J are TRBV3-1 and TRBJ1-3, with D unresolved. The CDR3 length is 14 residues. Germline values: CDR1 LGHDT, CDR2 YNNKEL (reference sequence). V was pared by 6 bases and J by 3 bases, with 12 bases between. Written as DNA, the CDR3 is TGTGCCAGCAGACATTCGGGCGGTGGAAACACCATATATTTT. Protein sequence: CASRHSGGGNTIYF.

This clonotype was counted many times. The chain recombines TRBV28 with TRBJ1-1, with a weak D call TRBD1 (5 bases). CDR1 MDHEN and CDR2 SYDVKM come from the germline V gene. The CDR3 is 16 amino acids. Trimming cost V 5 bases and J 1 base, with 17 bases left between them. CDR3 DNA sequence: TGTGCCAGCAGTGCGAGTACAGGCCTGCCGAACACTGAAGCTTTCTTT. It translates to CASSASTGLPNTEAFF. Full variable domain (rest looked up from reference TRBV28 and TRBJ1-1): DVKVTQSSRYLVKRTGEKVFLECVQDMDHENMFWYRQDPGLGLRLIYFSYDVKMKEKGDIPEGYSVSREKKERFSLILESASTNQTSMYLCASSASTGLPNTEAFFGQGTRLTVV.

V and J are TRBV20-1 and TRBJ2-7; D gene ambiguous. From germline, CDR1 is DFQATT and CDR2 SNEGSKA (reference sequence). CDR3 length: 12 residues. The V gene lost 0 bases and the J gene lost 4 bases, with 7 bases spanning the gap. The CDR3: CSAREGMYEQYF. The CDR3 DNA reads TGCAGTGCTAGAGAAGGGATGTACGAGCAGTACTTC.

This chain links TRBV27 with TRBJ1-5, with 9 positions matching TRBD1. Looked up from germline, CDR1 is MNHEY and CDR2 is SMNVEV (reference sequence). The CDR3 is 17 amino acids. J was trimmed by 1 base and V by 2 bases; bases with no gene match: 6. CDR3 in amino acids: CASSLRADRGSNQPQHF. The CDR3 DNA follows: TGTGCCAGCAGTTTACGGGCGGACAGGGGAAGCAATCAGCCCCAGCATTTT.

This clonotype was observed a few times. This chain connects TRBV19 to TRBJ1-2; D not certain. The V gene's germline CDR1 is LNHDA and CDR2 SQIVND (reference sequence). Trimming took 0 bases from V and 5 from J, leaving 13 bases between them. The CDR3 sequence is 15 residues long. CDR3 in DNA: TGTGCCAGTAGTATAGAGAAAGGTACGGGATATGGCTACACCTTC. It translates to CASSIEKGTGYGYTF.

Ten or more counts support this clonotype. The chain uses TRBV6-1 and TRBJ1-4; no reliable D call. The CDR3 is 14 amino acids. Germline CDR1 is MNHNS and CDR2 is SASEGT. V was pared by 4 bases and J by 4 bases, with 10 bases between. The CDR3 spells CASSAAYDNEKLFF. Written as DNA, the CDR3 is TGTGCCAGCAGTGCGGCATACGATAATGAAAAACTGTTTTTT.

In this sample, this clonotype turned up many times. The chain combines TRBV6-2 or TRBV6-3 with TRBJ1-2, with D possibly matching TRBD1 (6 bases). Germline V gene lookup returns CDR1 MNHEY and CDR2 SVGEGT. V lost 6 bases, J lost 8 bases, and 16 bases lay in between. The length of the CDR3 is 13 residues. CDR3 region: CASRSGESRGYTF. CDR3 sequence (DNA): TGTGCCAGCAGGTCAGGGGAATCGAGGGGCTACACCTTC.

Worth noting for this clonotype: A much larger clone differs by one base, so this may be a read error. The chain combines TRBV14 with TRBJ1-2; no reliable D call. This CDR3 comprises 13 residues. Germline lookup yields CDR1 SGHDN and CDR2 FVKESK. The CDR3 reads CASSQPDNYGYIF. The CDR3 DNA follows: TGTGCCAGCAGCCAACCAGATAACTATGGCTACATCTTC.

In the case of this clonotype: A much larger clonotype is one base distant, so this may be a read error. This sequence joins TRBV5-6 and TRBJ1-1, with TRBD1 as a possible D gene (6 bases). Deletions cut 4 bases from V and 7 bases from J, with 17 bases between. The CDR3 has 14 residues. The germline CDR1 and CDR2 sequences are SGHDT and YYEEEE. CDR3 in amino acids: CASSNQGIRSEAFF. As DNA, the CDR3 is TGTGCCAGCAGCAATCAGGGGATTAGGAGTGAAGCTTTCTTT.

V and J are TRBV11-1 and TRBJ2-2; 7 positions agree with TRBD2. The germline gives CDR1 SGHAT, CDR2 FQDESV (reference sequence). The CDR3 covers 15 residues. V dropped 4 bases and J dropped 6; count of bases not matched to a gene: 8. The CDR3 protein is CASSSQSGVSGELFF. CDR3 DNA: TGTGCCAGCAGCTCCCAGAGCGGGGTATCCGGGGAGCTGTTTTTT.